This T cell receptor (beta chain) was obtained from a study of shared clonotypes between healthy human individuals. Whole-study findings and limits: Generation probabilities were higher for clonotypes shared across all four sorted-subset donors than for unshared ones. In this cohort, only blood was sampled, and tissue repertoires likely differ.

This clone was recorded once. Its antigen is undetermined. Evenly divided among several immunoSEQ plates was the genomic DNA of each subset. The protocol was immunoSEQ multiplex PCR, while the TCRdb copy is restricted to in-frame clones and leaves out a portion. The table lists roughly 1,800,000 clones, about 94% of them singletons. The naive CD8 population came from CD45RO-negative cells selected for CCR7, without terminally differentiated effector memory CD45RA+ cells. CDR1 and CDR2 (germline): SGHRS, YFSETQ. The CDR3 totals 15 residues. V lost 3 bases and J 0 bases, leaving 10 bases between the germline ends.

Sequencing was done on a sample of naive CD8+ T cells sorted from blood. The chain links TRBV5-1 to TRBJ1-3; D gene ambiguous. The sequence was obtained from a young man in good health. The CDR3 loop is CASSSDPRSGNTIYF. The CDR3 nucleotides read TGCGCCAGCAGCTCCGACCCACGCTCTGGAAACACCATATATTTT.